This T cell receptor beta chain originates from a study of identical twins. Trimming took 3 bases from V and 3 from J, leaving 9 bases between them. The CDR3 extends over 14 amino acids. The germline gives CDR1 SGHVS, CDR2 FQNEAQ. MiXCR, run by TCRdb on the 5' RACE reads, gives a single entry per CDR3 protein. The sample lists about 890,000 distinct CDR3 sequences, more than 9% occurring once. A further study also used this sample, focusing on yellow fever vaccine responses in identical twins.

The chain uses TRBV7-8 and TRBJ2-1, with D maybe TRBD2 (5 bases). The source of this sequence is a woman under 30 in good health. Material for sequencing was PBMCs. In DNA, the CDR3 is TGTGCCAGCAGCTTGGGAGAGGTCTACAATGAGCAGTTCTTC. Its protein is CASSLGEVYNEQFF.